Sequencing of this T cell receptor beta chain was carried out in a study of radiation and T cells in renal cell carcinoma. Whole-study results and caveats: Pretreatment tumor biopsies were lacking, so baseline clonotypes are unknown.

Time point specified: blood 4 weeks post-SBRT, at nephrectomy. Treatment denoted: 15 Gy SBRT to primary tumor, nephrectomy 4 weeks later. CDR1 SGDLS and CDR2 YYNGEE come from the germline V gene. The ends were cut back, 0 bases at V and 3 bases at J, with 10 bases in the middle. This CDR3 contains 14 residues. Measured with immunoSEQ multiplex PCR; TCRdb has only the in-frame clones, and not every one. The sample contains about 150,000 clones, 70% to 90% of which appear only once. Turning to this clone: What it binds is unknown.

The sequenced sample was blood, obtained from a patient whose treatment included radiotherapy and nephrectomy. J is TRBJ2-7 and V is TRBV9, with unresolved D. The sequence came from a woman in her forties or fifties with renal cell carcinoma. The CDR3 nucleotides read TGTGCCAGCAGCGTAGGGGGAACACTCTACGAGCAGTACTTC. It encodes CASSVGGTLYEQYF. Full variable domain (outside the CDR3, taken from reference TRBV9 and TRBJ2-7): DSGVTQTPKHLITATGQRVTLRCSPRSGDLSVYWYQQSLDQGLQFLIQYYNGEERAKGNILERFSAQQFPDLHSELNLSSLELGDSALYFCASSVGGTLYEQYFGPGTRLTVT.